The sequence of this TCR beta chain was determined in a study of PD-1 blockade in classical Hodgkin lymphoma. Study-wide results and limits: According to reports, newly diagnosed patients had lower baseline TCR diversity than healthy donors, and relapsed/refractory patients had lower baseline TCR diversity still. By cycle point C4D1, TCR diversity had risen significantly in CD4+ cells (but not CD8+ cells). Individuals initiating nivolumab under 1 year after ASCT were excluded.

The time point: cycle 4 day 1 (C4D1), after more than five weeks of nivolumab. Relapses following autologous stem cell transplantation were seen in all patients, with brentuximab vedotin exposure varying. In regard to this clone: Antigen: not known.

Only in-frame clones appear in the TCRdb table, and some are missing; sequencing was by immunoSEQ multiplex PCR. The sample lists about 46,000 clones, about 75% occurring once. V lost 3 bases, J lost 2 bases, and 7 bases lay in between. Germline V gives CDR1 MDHEN, CDR2 SYDVKM. The CDR3 totals 13 residues. The clonotype comes from a human donor with classical Hodgkin lymphoma. The chain carries TRBV28 and TRBJ1-2; D is ambiguous. Source: peripheral blood mononuclear cells (PBMCs), taken before the fourth cycle of nivolumab. The CDR3 sequence: CASSFPQNYGYTF. CDR3 DNA: TGTGCCAGCAGTTTCCCCCAAAACTATGGCTACACCTTC.